This TCR beta chain was retrieved from a study of CD8+ T cells in alopecia areata. Study observations and caveats: Normal skin contains resident alphabeta T cells, and these are also sequenced in scalp samples. Researchers report lesional scalp, most notably alopecia totalis/universalis, outstripped normal scalp in clonality.

cDNA reverse transcribed from extracted RNA served as the sequencing template. Only in-frame clones appear in the TCRdb table, and some are missing; sequencing was by immunoSEQ multiplex PCR. The sample lists some 110,000 clones; 55% to 80% were seen once. The CDR3 runs 12 residues. Germline loops: CDR1 GTSNPN, CDR2 SVGIG (reference sequence). The germline V and J ends were trimmed by 4 bases and 0 bases, with 4 bases remaining between them. As concerns this clone: What it binds is unknown.

Sorted out of PBMCs were CD4+ T cells and CD8+ T cells. V usage is TRBV30 and J usage is TRBJ2-1; D remains ambiguous. This receptor was taken from a human donor in good health. The material sequenced was CD4+ T cells sorted from blood. CDR3 nucleotides: TGTGCCTGGACTACCTCCTACAATGAGCAGTTCTTC. Its translation is CAWTTSYNEQFF.